The 19 T cell receptor beta chains below were found in one sample sequenced in a study of blood T cell repertoires in COVID-19. Measured with immunoSEQ multiplex PCR; TCRdb has only the in-frame clones, and not every one. The repertoire holds approximately 260,000 clones, with around 80% as singletons. What was sequenced was PBMCs or T cells enriched from blood (not recorded which). Receptors originate from a man aged 25-40 years with acute COVID-19.

The V gene is TRBV6-5, the J gene TRBJ1-2, with 7 bases identical to TRBD1. Germline values: CDR1 MNHEY, CDR2 SVGAGI. CDR3 length equals 15 residues. V lost 7 bases to trimming and J lost 0 bases; unmatched junction nucleotides: 8. The CDR3: CASISLDRSNYGYTF. For the CDR3, the DNA is TGTGCCAGCATCTCCCTGGACAGGTCTAACTATGGCTACACCTTC.

The chain is built from TRBV6-1 and TRBJ2-7; D is perhaps TRBD2 (6 bases). With 6 bases removed from V and 6 bases from J, the gap between germline ends came to 21 bases. Germline CDR1 reads MNHNS; CDR2 reads SASEGT. There are 15 residues in the CDR3. The CDR3 DNA follows: TGTGCCAGCAGCACCCTCGGCGGGGCTAAAGCCGAGCAGTACGTC. It translates to CASSTLGGAKAEQYV.

The rearrangement uses TRBV11-3 and TRBJ2-1; 12 positions match TRBD2. V was pared by 1 base and J by 10 bases, with 8 bases of the junction left unmatched. The germline CDR1 and CDR2 sequences are SGHNT and YENEEA. CDR3 size: 16 residues. CDR3 sequence: CASSLGRNGLAGEQFF. The CDR3 DNA follows: TGTGCCAGCAGCTTAGGCCGAAACGGACTAGCGGGAGAGCAGTTCTTC.

The gene calls are TRBV7-3 and TRBJ2-1, with TRBD2 matching over 8 bases. Per germline, CDR1 SGHTA and CDR2 FQGTGA. V shed 5 bases, J shed 0 bases, and the junction held 9 bases outside the gene matches. This CDR3 is 17 amino acids long. The CDR3 is CASSIQTGTSSYNEQFF. In nucleotides, the CDR3 is TGTGCCAGCAGCATACAGACCGGGACTAGCTCCTACAATGAGCAGTTCTTC. The variable domain in full, with the rest retrieved from reference TRBV7-3 and TRBJ2-1, is GAGVSQTPSNKVTEKGKYVELRCDPISGHTALYWYRQSLGQGPEFLIYFQGTGAADDSGLPNDRFFAVRPEGSVSTLKIQRTERGDSAVYLCASSIQTGTSSYNEQFFGPGTRLTVL.

The genes are TRBV11-3 and TRBJ2-1, with 10 bases fitting TRBD2. CDR3 length: 16 residues. J gave up 0 bases and V 3 bases, and 2 bases lay outside the gene matches. Germline values: CDR1 SGHNT, CDR2 YENEEA. The CDR3 is CASSFQRGGSYNEQFF. The CDR3 bases are TGTGCCAGCAGCTTTCAGCGGGGGGGCTCCTACAATGAGCAGTTCTTC.

The chain combines TRBV5-4 with TRBJ2-7, with D maybe TRBD2 (6 bases). Trimming stripped 7 bases from V and 3 bases from J, with 17 bases between. The CDR3 spans 14 residues. Germline-derived CDR1 and CDR2 are SGHNT and YYREEE (reference sequence). The CDR3 DNA sequence: TGTGCCAGCCGGGTTTGGGGGGATCTCTACGAGCAGTACGTC. Amino acids: CASRVWGDLYEQYV.

The rearrangement joins TRBV2 to TRBJ2-1; the match to TRBD2 covers 11 bases. V lost 7 bases to trimming and J lost 3 bases; unmatched junction nucleotides: 5. Germline-derived CDR1 and CDR2 are SNHLY and FYNNEI. This CDR3 has 15 amino acids. The CDR3 loop is CASKITSGGYNEQFF. The CDR3 DNA reads as TGTGCCAGCAAGATCACTAGCGGGGGCTACAATGAGCAGTTCTTC. Combining the CDR3 with reference TRBV2 and TRBJ2-1 gives the whole variable domain EPEVTQTPSHQVTQMGQEVILRCVPISNHLYFYWYRQILGQKVEFLVSFYNNEISEKSEIFDDQFSVERPDGSNFTLKIRSTKLEDSAMYFCASKITSGGYNEQFFGPGTRLTVL.

The V and J genes are TRBV13 and TRBJ2-1; maybe TRBD1 (6 bases). The V end lost 3 bases, the J end lost 9 bases, and 15 bases lay between the germline ends. The germline V gene has CDR1 PRHDT and CDR2 FYEKMQ (reference sequence). The CDR3 has 14 residues. In nucleotides, the CDR3 is TGTGCCAGCAGCTTTCTTCGCTCGACAGGTGAGCAGTTCTTC. It translates to CASSFLRSTGEQFF. Complete variable domain (other parts from reference TRBV13 and TRBJ2-1): AAGVIQSPRHLIKEKRETATLKCYPIPRHDTVYWYQQGPGQDPQFLISFYEKMQSDKGSIPDRFSAQQFSDYHSELNMSSLELGDSALYFCASSFLRSTGEQFFGPGTRLTVL.

CDR3 nucleotides: TGTGCCAGCAAAAGCTGGGACACGTACCAAGAGACCCAGTACTTC. Residues: CASKSWDTYQETQYF. The J gene is TRBJ2-5, the V gene TRBV27; D is possibly TRBD1 (6 bases). Germline CDR1 MNHEY, CDR2 SMNVEV (reference sequence). Trimming removed 7 bases from V and 0 bases from J, with 15 bases in between. This CDR3 region has 15 residues.

V usage is TRBV9 and J usage is TRBJ2-3, with D tentatively TRBD2 (5 bases). Germline V gene data show CDR1 as SGDLS and CDR2 as YYNGEE. With 0 bases removed from V and 2 bases from J, the gap between germline ends came to 16 bases. The CDR3 has 17 amino acids. The CDR3 DNA reads TGTGCCAGCAGCGTAGCTCCCACAAGGAGGAACACAGATACGCAGTATTTT. It is translated as CASSVAPTRRNTDTQYF.

This chain uses TRBV3-1 (or the pseudogene TRBV3-2) with TRBJ1-2; the match to TRBD1 covers 8 bases. Trimming took 2 bases from V and 7 from J; bases not matched to a gene: 15. The CDR3 is made up of 17 amino acids. Germline-derived CDR1 and CDR2 are LGHDT and YNNKEL (reference sequence). The CDR3 DNA is TGTGCCAGCAGCCAACTGATCCAGGGGGCCGGGTTTAGTGGCTACACCTTC. Its translation: CASSQLIQGAGFSGYTF.

The rearrangement uses TRBV3-1 (or the pseudogene TRBV3-2) and TRBJ2-7; 9 bases are shared with TRBD2. The CDR3 sequence is 14 residues long. Germline lookup yields CDR1 LGHDT and CDR2 YNNKEL (reference sequence). The ends lost 11 bases at V and 3 bases at J; junction bases unmatched: 11. The CDR3 reads CAGGLSGRLYEQYV. In nucleotides, the CDR3 is TGTGCCGGGGGACTAAGCGGGAGGCTCTACGAGCAGTACGTC.

The chain employs TRBV19 and TRBJ2-3; D gene unclear. Germline CDR1 and CDR2: LNHDA and SQIVND (reference sequence). V dropped 5 bases and J dropped 4 bases, with 10 bases sitting between them. The CDR3 spans 13 residues. The CDR3 DNA reads TGTGCCAGTAGTGCTGCCCAGTCAGATACGCAGTATTTT. This translates into CASSAAQSDTQYF.

CDR3 nucleotides: TGTGCCAGCAGTCGGGGAGATGGAAACACCATATATTTT. Encoded protein: CASSRGDGNTIYF. V usage is TRBV27 and J usage is TRBJ1-3; no clear D gene. V shed 5 bases and J shed 3 bases, with 8 bases lying between them. Germline values: CDR1 MNHEY, CDR2 SMNVEV (reference sequence). This CDR3 contains 13 residues.

The chain carries TRBV27 and TRBJ1-1; D is undetermined. Trimming removed 11 bases at V and 1 base at J, with 14 bases between. The CDR3 length is 13 residues. CDR1 and CDR2 from the germline V gene are MNHEY and SMNVEV (reference sequence). CDR3 nucleotides: TGTGCCGCGGCGGGCCGCGGGAACACTGAAGCTTTCTTT. As protein: CAAAGRGNTEAFF.

The J gene is TRBJ1-5, the V gene TRBV24-1, with D perhaps matching TRBD1 (6 bases). Trimming took off 4 bases at V and 1 base at J, with 13 bases between the two ends. The CDR3 spans 16 residues. Germline CDR1 reads KGHDR; CDR2 reads SFDVKD. The CDR3 region is CATSDRDNLSNQPQHF. The CDR3 DNA is TGTGCCACCAGTGACCGGGACAACTTGAGCAATCAGCCCCAGCATTTT.

The J gene is TRBJ1-5, the V gene TRBV6-5; maybe TRBD1 (6 bases). This CDR3 has 11 residues. With 6 bases removed from V and 9 bases from J, the gap between germline ends came to 9 bases. The germline V gene has CDR1 MNHEY and CDR2 SVGAGI. This CDR3 is CASSQQGPQHF. DNA for the CDR3: TGTGCCAGCAGCCAACAGGGGCCCCAGCATTTT.

CDR3 residues: CASSVGGGKGINEQFF. In nucleotides, the CDR3 is TGTGCCAGCAGCGTAGGCGGGGGGAAAGGGATTAATGAGCAGTTCTTC. The V gene is TRBV9, the J gene TRBJ2-1; 8 nucleotides agree with TRBD2. The CDR3 runs to 16 residues. The V and J ends lost 0 bases and 7 bases, in that order; junction bases with no gene match: 9. From germline, CDR1 is SGDLS and CDR2 YYNGEE.

V gene TRBV5-5 combines with J gene TRBJ1-4; D gene unclear. CDR3 length: 14 amino acids. Germline V gene sequence: CDR1 SGHKS, CDR2 YYEKEE (reference sequence). The V and J ends lost 0 bases and 4 bases respectively, with 7 bases between them. CDR3: CASSLGHLNEKLFF. The CDR3 bases are TGTGCCAGCAGCTTGGGGCACCTTAATGAAAAACTGTTTTTT.